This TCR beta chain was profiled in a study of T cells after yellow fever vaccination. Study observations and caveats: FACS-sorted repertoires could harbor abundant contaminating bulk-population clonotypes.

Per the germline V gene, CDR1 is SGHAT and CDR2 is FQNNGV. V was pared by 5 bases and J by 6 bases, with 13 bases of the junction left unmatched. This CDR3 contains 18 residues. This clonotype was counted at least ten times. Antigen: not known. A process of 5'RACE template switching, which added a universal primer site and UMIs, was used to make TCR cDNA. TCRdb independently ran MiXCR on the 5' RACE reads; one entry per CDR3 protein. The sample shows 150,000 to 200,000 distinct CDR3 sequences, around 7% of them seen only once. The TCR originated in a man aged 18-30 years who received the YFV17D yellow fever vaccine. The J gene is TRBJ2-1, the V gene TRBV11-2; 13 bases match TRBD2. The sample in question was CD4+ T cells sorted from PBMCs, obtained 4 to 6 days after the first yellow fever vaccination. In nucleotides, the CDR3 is TGTGCCAGCAGCAACCTGGGGACTAGCGGGGCGGAGGGCAATGAGCAGTTCTTC. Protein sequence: CASSNLGTSGAEGNEQFF.